This TCR beta chain was obtained from a study of T cells in Graves' hyperthyroidism and ophthalmopathy. Study-wide findings and caveats: Researchers report that a 13 V-J model separated ophthalmopathy from stable hyperthyroidism. Most clonotypes that expanded in the thyroid above 0.001 also showed up in blood.

Any patient presenting with uncontrolled infection, other autoimmune disease, pregnancy or lactation was left out. The CDR3 sequence is 15 residues long. After removal of 5 bases from V and 4 bases from J, the junction contained 9 bases not matched to a gene. CDR1 and CDR2 from the germline V gene are SGHDN and FVKESK. Amplification of TCR beta CDR3 regions used RNA as the template. The primer set for the first-round RT-PCR of the TCR CDR3 was HTBI. One entry per CDR3 protein, called by TCRdb with MiXCR from the multiplex PCR reads. Among a few hundred thousand distinct CDR3 sequences listed, just over 45% were seen once. On this clonotype itself: What it binds is not known.

This clonotype was sampled from a woman aged 18-35 years with Graves' hyperthyroidism. This chain uses TRBV14 with TRBJ2-5; TRBD1 matches 8 bases. The sample comprised peripheral blood or thyroid tissue (not recorded which). The CDR3 DNA is TGTGCCAGCAGCGGTAAGACAGGGGCGAGAGAGACCCAGTACTTC. This sequence encodes CASSGKTGARETQYF.